These 21 T cell receptor beta chains share one sample of origin, sequenced in a study of control samples from healthy donors and cancer patients. The assay was immunoSEQ multiplex PCR, and TCRdb's table has in-frame clones only and misses some. The sample yields about 49,000 clones, approximately 86% seen once. Sequencing was carried out using PBMCs. Source of these receptors: a woman between 50 and 59 years old with lung cancer.

V usage is TRBV6-5 and J usage is TRBJ1-1; tentatively, D is TRBD1 (5 bases). Germline lookup yields CDR1 MNHEY and CDR2 SVGAGI. The CDR3 spans 12 residues. Trimming cost V 5 bases and J 11 bases, with 15 bases left between them. The CDR3 loop is CASSPRGKSAFF. The CDR3 nucleotides are TGTGCCAGCAGTCCTCGGGGGAAATCCGCTTTCTTT.

In its sample, this clone was seen a few times. The V and J genes are TRBV2 and TRBJ1-1; 9 bases line up with TRBD1. The CDR3 spans 14 residues. Germline lookup yields CDR1 SNHLY and CDR2 FYNNEI. Trimming at V came to 8 bases and at J to 2 bases, leaving 6 bases not matched to a gene. CDR3 in DNA: TGTGCCAGCGGGCAACAGGGGGCAAACACTGAAGCTTTCTTT. This sequence encodes CASGQQGANTEAFF.

This chain joins TRBV20-1 and TRBJ1-2; TRBD1 might be the D (6 bases). The CDR3 totals 13 residues. V shed 3 bases and J shed 5 bases, with 13 bases lying between them. CDR1 DFQATT and CDR2 SNEGSKA come from the germline V gene (reference sequence). As DNA, the CDR3 is TGCAGTGCTAGTGATGACAGGACATATGGCTACACCTTC. Protein: CSASDDRTYGYTF.

The DNA for the CDR3 is TGTGCCAGCTCACCTCCAGGGACGGGTGAAAAACTGTTTTTT. Translation gives CASSPPGTGEKLFF. The rearrangement joins TRBV18 to TRBJ1-4, with a tentative D call TRBD1 (5 bases). Per germline, CDR1 KGHSH and CDR2 LQKENI. Between the trimmed V and J ends, which lost 3 bases and 7 bases, there was a span of 12 bases. The CDR3 extends over 14 amino acids. Combining the CDR3 with reference TRBV18 and TRBJ1-4 gives the whole variable domain NAGVMQNPRHLVRRRGQEARLRCSPMKGHSHVYWYRQLPEEGLKFMVYLQKENIIDESGMPKERFSAEFPKEGPSILRIQQVVRGDSAAYFCASSPPGTGEKLFFGSGTQLSVL.

This clone appeared a few times. The chain carries TRBV7-2 and TRBJ1-1; D is uncertain. Trimming took off 3 bases at V and 6 bases at J, with 14 bases between the two ends. Germline assignment: CDR1 SGHTA and CDR2 FQGNSA. The CDR3 runs to 14 residues. CDR3: CASSLGSYRPEAFF. The CDR3 coding sequence is TGTGCCAGCAGCTTGGGCAGTTATAGGCCTGAAGCTTTCTTT.

The rearrangement uses TRBV18 and TRBJ1-5; D remains unclear. Per the germline V gene, CDR1 is KGHSH and CDR2 is LQKENI. CDR3 length: 15 residues. V was cut by 5 bases and J by 6 bases, with 17 bases left in between. The CDR3 sequence is CASSAAPDPTQPQHF. The DNA for the CDR3 is TGTGCCAGCTCAGCGGCCCCGGACCCCACTCAGCCCCAGCATTTT.

The chain joins TRBV12-5 to TRBJ2-2; TRBD1 matches at 11 bases. The J segment lost 7 bases and the V segment lost 5 bases, leaving 6 bases of the junction unmatched. The CDR3 is made up of 15 amino acids. The germline CDR1 and CDR2 sequences are LGHNT and FRNRAP. The CDR3 nucleotides read TGTGCTAGTGGTACGGGACAGGGGGAGGGCGGGGAGCTGTTTTTT. It is translated as CASGTGQGEGGELFF.

This chain uses TRBV30 with TRBJ1-6; D remains ambiguous. Trimming shortened V by 2 bases and J by 10 bases, and 12 bases separated the two germline ends. Germline V CDR1 and CDR2: GTSNPN, SVGIG (reference sequence). The CDR3 extends over 13 amino acids. CDR3 in amino acids: CAWSMDLSSPLHF. The CDR3 DNA is TGTGCCTGGAGTATGGACTTGTCATCACCCCTCCACTTT. Full variable domain (missing parts from reference TRBV30 and TRBJ1-6): SQTIHQWPATLVQPVGSPLSLECTVEGTSNPNLYWYRQAAGRGLQLLFYSVGIGQISSEVPQNLSASRPQDRQFILSSKKLLLSDSGFYLCAWSMDLSSPLHFGNGTRLTVT.

The rearrangement joins TRBV7-2 to TRBJ1-1, with D possibly matching TRBD1 (5 bases). Germline assignment: CDR1 SGHTA and CDR2 FQGNSA. Trimming took 3 bases from V and 1 from J, leaving 6 bases between them. The CDR3 extends over 13 amino acids. The CDR3 DNA is TGTGCCAGCAGCTTTGGGGGGAACACTGAAGCTTTCTTT. Translated, it gives CASSFGGNTEAFF.

The J gene is TRBJ1-1, the V gene TRBV29-1; D not certain. Germline assignment: CDR1 SQVTM and CDR2 ANQGSEA. V shed 4 bases and J shed 0 bases, with 9 bases lying between them. The CDR3 runs 13 residues. Here the CDR3 DNA reads TGCAGCGTTGGGTCTATGATGAACACTGAAGCTTTCTTT. Its translation is CSVGSMMNTEAFF. Together with reference TRBV29-1 and TRBJ1-1, the CDR3 gives the full variable domain: SAVISQKPSRDICQRGTSLTIQCQVDSQVTMMFWYRQQPGQSLTLIATANQGSEATYESGFVIDKFPISRPNLTFSTLTVSNMSPEDSSIYLCSVGSMMNTEAFFGQGTRLTVV.

The CDR3 region has the DNA TGTGCCAGCAGCGCGGACAGGGGAAACGGCTACACCTTC. Its protein is CASSADRGNGYTF. The rearrangement joins TRBV7-3 to TRBJ1-2; 9 positions agree with TRBD1. The CDR3 is made up of 13 amino acids. Trimming removed 5 bases from V and 8 bases from J; junction bases left unmatched: 6. The germline V gene has CDR1 SGHTA and CDR2 FQGTGA. Drawing the rest from reference TRBV7-3 and TRBJ1-2, the complete variable domain is GAGVSQTPSNKVTEKGKYVELRCDPISGHTALYWYRQSLGQGPEFLIYFQGTGAADDSGLPNDRFFAVRPEGSVSTLKIQRTERGDSAVYLCASSADRGNGYTFGSGTRLTVV.

This clone was detected once. The V gene is TRBV24-1, the J gene TRBJ1-5; D gene uncertain. The CDR3 has 15 residues. The germline V gene has CDR1 KGHDR and CDR2 SFDVKD. V shed 4 bases and J shed 5 bases, with 14 bases lying between them. This CDR3 reads CATSDPGRPDQPQHF. CDR3 bases: TGTGCCACCAGTGACCCCGGACGGCCGGATCAGCCCCAGCATTTT.

The genes are TRBV7-6 and TRBJ1-1; D is unresolved. The V end was cut by 1 base, the J end by 1 base, with 7 bases between. The CDR3 extends over 14 amino acids. Per germline, CDR1 SGHVS and CDR2 FNYEAQ. DNA of the CDR3: TGTGCCAGCAGCTTAGTAGGATCGAACACTGAAGCTTTCTTT. Protein product: CASSLVGSNTEAFF.

This chain connects TRBV7-2 to TRBJ2-7; a possible D gene is TRBD2 (6 bases). This CDR3 is 14 amino acids long. Trimming removed 1 base at V and 4 bases at J, with 11 bases between. Germline V gives CDR1 SGHTA, CDR2 FQGNSA. The CDR3 DNA reads TGTGCCAGCAGCTTAGGCGGGGCCCTTTACGAGCAGTACTTC. Its translation: CASSLGGALYEQYF.

The chain links TRBV5-1 to TRBJ1-1; 7 bases line up with TRBD1. V trimming: 5 bases; J trimming: 5 bases; junction bases outside the gene matches: 6. CDR1 and CDR2 (germline): SGHRS, YFSETQ. The CDR3 sequence is 13 residues long. CDR3 residues: CASRQTGETEAFF. DNA for the CDR3: TGCGCCAGCAGGCAAACAGGGGAAACTGAAGCTTTCTTT.

The V and J genes are TRBV7-2 and TRBJ1-4; TRBD1 matches at 8 bases. The germline gives CDR1 SGHTA, CDR2 FQGNSA. The V and J ends lost 5 bases and 8 bases, in that order; junction bases with no gene match: 7. The CDR3 is 14 residues long. In DNA form, the CDR3 reads TGTGCCAGCAGCGCCGGACAGGGAGGCGAAAAACTGTTTTTT. Residues: CASSAGQGGEKLFF.

This chain connects TRBV5-1 to TRBJ2-5; possibly TRBD2 for D (6 bases). The CDR3 consists of 15 residues. CDR1 and CDR2 from the germline V gene are SGHRS and YFSETQ. Trimming shortened V by 5 bases and J by 1 base, and 15 bases separated the two germline ends. The CDR3: CASRAQAGSQETQYF. The CDR3 nucleotides read TGCGCCAGCAGGGCCCAGGCGGGGTCCCAAGAGACCCAGTACTTC. Supplemented by reference TRBV5-1 and TRBJ2-5, the full variable domain reads KAGVTQTPRYLIKTRGQQVTLSCSPISGHRSVSWYQQTPGQGLQFLFEYFSETQRNKGNFPGRFSGRQFSNSRSEMNVSTLELGDSALYLCASRAQAGSQETQYFGPGTRLLVL.

J is TRBJ2-1 and V is TRBV5-1; no definite D call. This CDR3 is built from 12 residues. Germline assignment: CDR1 SGHRS and CDR2 YFSETQ. V lost 4 bases and J lost 9, with 11 bases in between. The CDR3 sequence is CASSPSSFEQFF. The DNA of the CDR3 is TGCGCCAGCAGCCCGTCTTCCTTTGAGCAGTTCTTC.

The chain recombines TRBV19 with TRBJ2-1; TRBD2 matches 8 bases. V lost 1 base to trimming and J lost 8 bases; unmatched junction nucleotides: 1. Germline CDR1 reads LNHDA; CDR2 reads SQIVND (reference sequence). The CDR3 consists of 13 residues. The CDR3 sequence: CASSIGGLDEQFF. CDR3 nucleotide sequence: TGTGCCAGTAGTATAGGGGGACTAGATGAGCAGTTCTTC.

V gene TRBV24-1 combines with J gene TRBJ1-2; 9 bases line up with TRBD1. The CDR3 is 14 amino acids. Germline loops: CDR1 KGHDR, CDR2 SFDVKD. V shed 3 bases and J 8 bases; nucleotides not matched to a gene: 6. DNA for the CDR3: TGTGCCACCAGTGATACCGGACAGGGGATCGGCTACACCTTC. It translates to CATSDTGQGIGYTF.

J is TRBJ1-2 and V is TRBV5-8, with 8 nucleotides matching TRBD1. V shed 4 bases, J shed 8 bases, and the junction held 10 bases outside the gene matches. This CDR3 contains 14 residues. Germline V lookup: CDR1 SGHTS, CDR2 YDEGEE. The CDR3 sequence is CASSRGQGSRGYTF. Here the CDR3 DNA reads TGTGCCAGCAGCCGTGGACAGGGCTCCCGGGGCTACACCTTC.